This TCR beta chain was sequenced in a study of Ad26.COV2.S vaccination and SARS-CoV-2 variants. The CDR3 is 14 amino acids. In germline, CDR1 is SGHTA, CDR2 FQGTGA. V lost 4 bases and J 6 bases, leaving 13 bases between the germline ends. Documented treatment: some 20 received Ad26.COV2.S at low or high dose, single or two shots; about 5 received placebo; per-sample allocation not given. Vaccine and placebo recipients were sampled on day 63 after the first injection. Vaccination used an Ad26 vector expressing Wuhan-strain SARS-CoV-2 spike. This clone has just a few counts. Measured with immunoSEQ multiplex PCR; TCRdb has only the in-frame clones, and not every one. The table includes 350,000 to 450,000 clones, approximately 91% detected once.

The gene calls are TRBV7-3 and TRBJ2-1; perhaps D is TRBD1 or TRBD2 (6 bases each). The sample consisted of peripheral blood, taken in a trial of Ad26.COV2.S vaccine versus placebo. The sequence came from a person aged 18-60 years who received the Ad26.COV2.S COVID-19 vaccine or a placebo. CDR3: CASSSRQEGNEQFF. For the CDR3, the DNA is TGTGCCAGCAGCTCGAGACAGGAGGGCAATGAGCAGTTCTTC.